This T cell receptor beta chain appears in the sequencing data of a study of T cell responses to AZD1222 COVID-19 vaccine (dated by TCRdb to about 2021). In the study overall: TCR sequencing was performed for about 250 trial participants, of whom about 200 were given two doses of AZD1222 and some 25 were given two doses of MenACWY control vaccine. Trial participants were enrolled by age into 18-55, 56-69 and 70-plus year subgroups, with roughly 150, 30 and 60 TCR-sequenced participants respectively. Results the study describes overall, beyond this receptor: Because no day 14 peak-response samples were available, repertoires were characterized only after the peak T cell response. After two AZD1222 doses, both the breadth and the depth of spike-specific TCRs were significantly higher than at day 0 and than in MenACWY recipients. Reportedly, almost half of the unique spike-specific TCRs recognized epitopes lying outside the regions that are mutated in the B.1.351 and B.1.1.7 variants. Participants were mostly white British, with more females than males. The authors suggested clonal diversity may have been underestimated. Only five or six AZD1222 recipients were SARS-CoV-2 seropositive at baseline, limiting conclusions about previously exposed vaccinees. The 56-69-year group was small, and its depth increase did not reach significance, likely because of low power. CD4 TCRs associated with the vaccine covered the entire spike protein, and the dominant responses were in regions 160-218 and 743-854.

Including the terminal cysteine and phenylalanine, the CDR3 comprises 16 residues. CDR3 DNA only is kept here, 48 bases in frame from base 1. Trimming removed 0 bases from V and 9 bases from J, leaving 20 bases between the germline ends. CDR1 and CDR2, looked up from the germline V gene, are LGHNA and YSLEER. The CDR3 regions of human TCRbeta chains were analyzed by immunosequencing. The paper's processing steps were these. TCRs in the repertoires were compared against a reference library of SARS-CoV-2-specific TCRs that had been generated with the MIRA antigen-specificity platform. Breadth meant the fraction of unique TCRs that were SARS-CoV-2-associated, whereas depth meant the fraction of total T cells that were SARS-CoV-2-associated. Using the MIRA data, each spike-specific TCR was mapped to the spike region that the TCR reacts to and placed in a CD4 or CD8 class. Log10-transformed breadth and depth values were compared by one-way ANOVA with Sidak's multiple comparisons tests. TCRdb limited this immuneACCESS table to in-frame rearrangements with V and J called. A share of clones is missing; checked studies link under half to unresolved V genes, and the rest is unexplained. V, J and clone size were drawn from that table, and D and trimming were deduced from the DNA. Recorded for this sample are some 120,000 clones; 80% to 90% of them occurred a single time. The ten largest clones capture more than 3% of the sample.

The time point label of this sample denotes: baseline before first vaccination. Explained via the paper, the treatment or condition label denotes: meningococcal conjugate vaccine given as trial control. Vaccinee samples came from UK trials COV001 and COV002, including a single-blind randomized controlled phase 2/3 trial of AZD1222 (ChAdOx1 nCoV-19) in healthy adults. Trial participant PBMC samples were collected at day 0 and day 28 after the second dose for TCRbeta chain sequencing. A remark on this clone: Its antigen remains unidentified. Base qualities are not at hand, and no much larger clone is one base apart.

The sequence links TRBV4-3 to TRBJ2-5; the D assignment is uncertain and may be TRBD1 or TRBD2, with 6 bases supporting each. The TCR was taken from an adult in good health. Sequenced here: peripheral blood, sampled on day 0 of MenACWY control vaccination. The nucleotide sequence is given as TGCGCCAGCAGCCAAGATTACGGGGGCCGGCAAAGTGCCCAGTACTTC. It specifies CASSQDYGGRQSAQYF.